The text below deals with one T cell receptor (beta chain). The data derive from a study of technical replicates of blood from several donors. The table came from immunoSEQ multiplex PCR; TCRdb's copy has only in-frame clones and leaves some out. The data hold approximately 70,000 clones, with approximately 92% observed a single time. The clonotype comes from a human donor in good health. Sequencing was performed on T cells isolated from PBMCs.

In nucleotides, the CDR3 is TGTGCCAGCAGCCCGGGGACAGGGACCATGAACACTGAAGCTTTCTTT. Its translation is CASSPGTGTMNTEAFF. This rearrangement joins TRBV11-3 to TRBJ1-1; 9 nucleotides align to TRBD1. Germline V lookup: CDR1 SGHNT, CDR2 YENEEA. The CDR3 loop spans 16 amino acids. V was clipped by 5 bases and J by 0 bases; unmatched bases: 7.